The rows below give T cell receptor beta chains drawn from one sample of a study of PD-1 blockade in mismatch repair-deficient tumors. Sequencing used immunoSEQ multiplex PCR; TCRdb keeps in-frame clones, though not all of them. Of 90,000 to 120,000 clones in the sample, 82% were seen once. The specimen comprised peripheral blood, sampled about 33 weeks after starting pembrolizumab. These receptors all come from an adult with mismatch repair-deficient cancer. CDR3s include the opening cysteine and the closing phenylalanine or tryptophan. A D gene is named only where the DNA matches it firmly. Part of the rows lack a size; the others show once, few, many or a class for expanded clones.

D gene: .
clone size: .
J gene: TRBJ1-3
V gene: TRBV11-2
CDR3 length: 15
CDR3 DNA: TGTGCCAGCAGCTTAGCCCAGGTCTCTGGAAACACCATATATTTT
CDR3 protein: CASSLAQVSGNTIYF

D gene: TRBD2
clone size: .
J gene: TRBJ2-5
V gene: TRBV11-3
CDR3 length: 13
CDR3 DNA: TGTGCCAGCAGCCCCCTCGGGGGGGAGACCCAGTACTTC
CDR3 protein: CASSPLGGETQYF

D gene: .
clone size: .
J gene: TRBJ2-3
V gene: TRBV6-1
CDR3 length: 14
CDR3 DNA: TGTGCCAGCACGGAGCAGGCGGGCACAGATACGCAGTATTTT
CDR3 protein: CASTEQAGTDTQYF

D gene: TRBD2
clone size: .
J gene: TRBJ2-4
V gene: TRBV4-1
CDR3 length: 14
CDR3 DNA: TGCGCCAGCAGCCGTTTGACTAGCGGGCCCGGTCTGTACTTC
CDR3 protein: CASSRLTSGPGLYF

D gene: .
clone size: .
J gene: TRBJ2-1
V gene: TRBV5-1
CDR3 length: 14
CDR3 DNA: TGCGCCAGCACGCCTAGCAGTCTCTACAATGAGCAGTTCTTC
CDR3 protein: CASTPSSLYNEQFF

D gene: TRBD2
clone size: once
J gene: TRBJ2-7
V gene: TRBV9
CDR3 length: 15
CDR3 DNA: TGTGCCAGCAGCGTAGGAGTAGCGGGAACAGGCGAGCAGTACTTC
CDR3 protein: CASSVGVAGTGEQYF

D gene: TRBD1
clone size: .
J gene: TRBJ2-5
V gene: TRBV19
CDR3 length: 16
CDR3 DNA: TGTGCCAGTAGTGCCGCCGGGACAGGGGGCCGTGAGACCCAGTACTTC
CDR3 protein: CASSAAGTGGRETQYF

D gene: .
clone size: .
J gene: TRBJ2-7
V gene: TRBV4-1
CDR3 length: 11
CDR3 DNA: TGCGCCAGCAGCCCAAGGGGAGGGCAGTACTTC
CDR3 protein: CASSPRGGQYF

D gene: TRBD2
clone size: .
J gene: TRBJ2-1
V gene: TRBV10-1
CDR3 length: 14
CDR3 DNA: TGCGCCAGCATCATAGCGGGAGAGCGCGATGAGCAGTTCTTC
CDR3 protein: CASIIAGERDEQFF

D gene: TRBD2
clone size: .
J gene: TRBJ2-7
V gene: TRBV5-1
CDR3 length: 14
CDR3 DNA: TGCGCCAGCAGCTTGGATCGACTAGCAGACGAGCAGTACTTC
CDR3 protein: CASSLDRLADEQYF

D gene: TRBD2
clone size: .
J gene: TRBJ2-1
V gene: TRBV30
CDR3 length: 14
CDR3 DNA: TGTGCCTGGGGTGGGCCCCCCGGGGGGGATGAGCAGTTCTTC
CDR3 protein: CAWGGPPGGDEQFF

D gene: .
clone size: once
J gene: TRBJ1-4
V gene: TRBV5-5
CDR3 length: 13
CDR3 DNA: TGTGCCAGCAGCTTGCCCGGGGTTGAAAAACTGTTTTTT
CDR3 protein: CASSLPGVEKLFF

D gene: .
clone size: .
J gene: TRBJ2-7
V gene: TRBV25-1
CDR3 length: 14
CDR3 DNA: TGTGCCAGCAGTGCCGCGGGGAAAGGCTACGAGCAGTACTTC
CDR3 protein: CASSAAGKGYEQYF

D gene: TRBD1
clone size: .
J gene: TRBJ1-2
V gene: TRBV2
CDR3 length: 13
CDR3 DNA: TGTGCCGGGGGACAGTCGTCTAACTATGGCTACACCTTC
CDR3 protein: CAGGQSSNYGYTF

D gene: TRBD2
clone size: .
J gene: TRBJ2-1
V gene: TRBV5-1
CDR3 length: 16
CDR3 DNA: TGCGCCAGCAGCTTGGTGGCGGGAGCAGCCTACAATGAGCAGTTCTTC
CDR3 protein: CASSLVAGAAYNEQFF

D gene: .
clone size: .
J gene: TRBJ2-2
V gene: TRBV29-1
CDR3 length: 12
CDR3 DNA: TGCAGCGTTGAGGGCCCCACCGGGGAGCTGTTTTTT
CDR3 protein: CSVEGPTGELFF

D gene: TRBD1
clone size: .
J gene: TRBJ1-2
V gene: TRBV7-2
CDR3 length: 15
CDR3 DNA: TGTGCCAGCAGCTCAGCCCGGACAGGGGAGTTTGGCTACACCTTC
CDR3 protein: CASSSARTGEFGYTF

D gene: .
clone size: .
J gene: TRBJ1-1
V gene: TRBV10-3
CDR3 length: 15
CDR3 DNA: TGTGCCATCAGTGAGTCGGTTCGGAGTAACACTGAAGCTTTCTTT
CDR3 protein: CAISESVRSNTEAFF

D gene: .
clone size: .
J gene: TRBJ2-4
V gene: TRBV9
CDR3 length: 15
CDR3 DNA: TGTGCCAGCAGCGTAGGTGTCTTAGCCAAAAACATTCAGTACTTC
CDR3 protein: CASSVGVLAKNIQYF

D gene: .
clone size: .
J gene: TRBJ2-3
V gene: TRBV7-3
CDR3 length: 15
CDR3 DNA: TGTGCCAGCAGCTTAAGTACAGGGCTCACAGATACGCAGTATTTT
CDR3 protein: CASSLSTGLTDTQYF

D gene: .
clone size: .
J gene: TRBJ1-2
V gene: TRBV19
CDR3 length: 15
CDR3 DNA: TGTGCCAGTAGTATAGATACAGACAGCAGTCTTGGCTACACCTTC
CDR3 protein: CASSIDTDSSLGYTF

D gene: .
clone size: .
J gene: TRBJ2-1
V gene: TRBV15
CDR3 length: 14
CDR3 DNA: TGTGCCACCAGCAGAGAGAACAGGGCGGAGGAGCAGTTCTTC
CDR3 protein: CATSRENRAEEQFF

D gene: TRBD1
clone size: .
J gene: TRBJ2-2
V gene: TRBV5-1
CDR3 length: 15
CDR3 DNA: TGCGCCAGCAGGTCTGGGACAGGGAACACCGGGGAGCTGTTTTTT
CDR3 protein: CASRSGTGNTGELFF

D gene: .
clone size: .
J gene: TRBJ2-1
V gene: TRBV9
CDR3 length: 15
CDR3 DNA: TGTGCCAGCAGCGGCGCGAGCGGCCTCGTTGGTGAGCAGTTCTTC
CDR3 protein: CASSGASGLVGEQFF

D gene: TRBD2
clone size: once
J gene: TRBJ2-1
V gene: TRBV15
CDR3 length: 20
CDR3 DNA: TGTGCCACCAGCCCTATTTACGGGGCTAGCGGATCCCCTTTCGCCGATGAGCAGTTCTTC
CDR3 protein: CATSPIYGASGSPFADEQFF

D gene: .
clone size: few
J gene: TRBJ2-5
V gene: TRBV7-8
CDR3 length: 13
CDR3 DNA: TGTGCCAGCAGCTCGGACAGACAAGAGACCCAGTACTTC
CDR3 protein: CASSSDRQETQYF

D gene: TRBD2
clone size: once
J gene: TRBJ2-7
V gene: TRBV27
CDR3 length: 14
CDR3 DNA: TGTGCCAGCAGTCCTGCGGGAGGGGACTACGAGCAGTACTTC
CDR3 protein: CASSPAGGDYEQYF

D gene: .
clone size: .
J gene: TRBJ2-7
V gene: TRBV11-1
CDR3 length: 13
CDR3 DNA: TGTGCCAGCAGCTTAGGCGAGGACTACGAGCAGTACTTC
CDR3 protein: CASSLGEDYEQYF

D gene: TRBD1
clone size: .
J gene: TRBJ1-2
V gene: TRBV10-3
CDR3 length: 15
CDR3 DNA: TGTGCCATCAGTGAGTCGGGGACAGGGAACTATGGCTACACCTTC
CDR3 protein: CAISESGTGNYGYTF

D gene: .
clone size: few
J gene: TRBJ1-4
V gene: TRBV30
CDR3 length: 14
CDR3 DNA: TGTGCCTGGAGGGTAGGCAGGGGTAATGAAAAACTGTTTTTT
CDR3 protein: CAWRVGRGNEKLFF

D gene: TRBD2
clone size: .
J gene: TRBJ2-1
V gene: TRBV6-4
CDR3 length: 17
CDR3 DNA: TGTGCCAGCAGTAGGACTAGCGGGAGGGGGCTGGCAAATGAGCAGTTCTTC
CDR3 protein: CASSRTSGRGLANEQFF

D gene: .
clone size: .
J gene: TRBJ1-2
V gene: TRBV21-1
CDR3 length: 16
CDR3 DNA: TGTGCCAGCAGCATCCACCTTTTAGACAGGATCCCTGGCTACACCTTC
CDR3 protein: CASSIHLLDRIPGYTF

D gene: .
clone size: .
J gene: TRBJ1-4
V gene: TRBV19
CDR3 length: 14
CDR3 DNA: TGTGCCAGTAGTTCGCCAGGGATAAATGAAAAACTGTTTTTT
CDR3 protein: CASSSPGINEKLFF

D gene: .
clone size: .
J gene: TRBJ2-5
V gene: TRBV12-5
CDR3 length: 14
CDR3 DNA: TGTGCTAGTGGTTTGGTAAAGGATAAAGAGACCCAGTACTTC
CDR3 protein: CASGLVKDKETQYF

D gene: TRBD2
clone size: .
J gene: TRBJ2-7
V gene: TRBV7-8
CDR3 length: 17
CDR3 DNA: TGTGCCAGCAGCTTACCCCGGACTAGCGGTCTTACCTACGAGCAGTACTTC
CDR3 protein: CASSLPRTSGLTYEQYF

D gene: .
clone size: few
J gene: TRBJ2-3
V gene: TRBV5-1
CDR3 length: 15
CDR3 DNA: TGCGCCAGCGCCAGGATCGAAGGAGCCTCAGATACGCAGTATTTT
CDR3 protein: CASARIEGASDTQYF

D gene: .
clone size: .
J gene: TRBJ1-1
V gene: TRBV10-1
CDR3 length: 13
CDR3 DNA: TGCGCCAGCAGTGATTCGACTGGGACTGAAGCTTTCTTT
CDR3 protein: CASSDSTGTEAFF

D gene: TRBD2
clone size: few
J gene: TRBJ2-3
V gene: TRBV5-1
CDR3 length: 16
CDR3 DNA: TGCGCCAGCAGCTTGGGGGCAGCGGGAGCCACAGATACGCAGTATTTT
CDR3 protein: CASSLGAAGATDTQYF

D gene: .
clone size: medium-sized
J gene: TRBJ2-2
V gene: TRBV4-1
CDR3 length: 15
CDR3 DNA: TGCGCCAGCAGCCAAGTGGGACAGAACACCGGGGAGCTGTTTTTT
CDR3 protein: CASSQVGQNTGELFF

D gene: TRBD2
clone size: .
J gene: TRBJ2-2
V gene: TRBV7-8
CDR3 length: 17
CDR3 DNA: TGTGCCAGCAGCTTACCCCGAACTAGCGGGGTAACCGGGGAGCTGTTTTTT
CDR3 protein: CASSLPRTSGVTGELFF

D gene: .
clone size: .
J gene: TRBJ1-1
V gene: TRBV27
CDR3 length: 15
CDR3 DNA: TGTGCCAGCAGTTTACGATTTGCGGTGAACACTGAAGCTTTCTTT
CDR3 protein: CASSLRFAVNTEAFF

D gene: .
clone size: .
J gene: TRBJ1-2
V gene: TRBV28
CDR3 length: 14
CDR3 DNA: TGTGCCAGCAGTCTCGGACAAGGATTTTATGGCTACACCTTC
CDR3 protein: CASSLGQGFYGYTF

D gene: .
clone size: .
J gene: TRBJ1-2
V gene: TRBV20-1
CDR3 length: 11
CDR3 DNA: TGCAGTGCTAGGACTGAGAATGGCTACACCTTC
CDR3 protein: CSARTENGYTF

D gene: .
clone size: .
J gene: TRBJ1-3
V gene: TRBV27
CDR3 length: 15
CDR3 DNA: TGTGCCAGCAGTTTATTATATGGCTCTGGAAACACCATATATTTT
CDR3 protein: CASSLLYGSGNTIYF

D gene: TRBD1
clone size: .
J gene: TRBJ2-1
V gene: TRBV5-5
CDR3 length: 15
CDR3 DNA: TGTGCCAGCAGCTTGCCCGGGACAGCCTGGAATGAGCAGTTCTTC
CDR3 protein: CASSLPGTAWNEQFF

D gene: .
clone size: once
J gene: TRBJ1-3
V gene: TRBV6-5
CDR3 length: 15
CDR3 DNA: TGTGCCAGCAGTTACGTTGGACCCCGAGGGAACACCATATATTTT
CDR3 protein: CASSYVGPRGNTIYF

D gene: TRBD2
clone size: .
J gene: TRBJ2-3
V gene: TRBV4-3
CDR3 length: 18
CDR3 DNA: TGCGCCAGCAGCCAAGATCTGACTAGCGGGAGTAGTACAGATACGCAGTATTTT
CDR3 protein: CASSQDLTSGSSTDTQYF

D gene: TRBD2
clone size: .
J gene: TRBJ2-1
V gene: TRBV19
CDR3 length: 15
CDR3 DNA: TGTGCCAGTAGCCCGACTAGCGGGAGCTACAATGAGCAGTTCTTC
CDR3 protein: CASSPTSGSYNEQFF

D gene: .
clone size: .
J gene: TRBJ2-3
V gene: TRBV27
CDR3 length: 15
CDR3 DNA: TGTGCCAGCATTAGCGACTTTTCTAGCACAGATACGCAGTATTTT
CDR3 protein: CASISDFSSTDTQYF

D gene: TRBD2
clone size: .
J gene: TRBJ2-1
V gene: TRBV7-9
CDR3 length: 15
CDR3 DNA: TGTGCCAGCAGCCTACTAGCGGGAGAGGAAAATGAGCAGTTCTTC
CDR3 protein: CASSLLAGEENEQFF

D gene: .
clone size: .
J gene: TRBJ1-5
V gene: TRBV30
CDR3 length: 14
CDR3 DNA: TGTGCCTGGAGTTCAGGGTTGGGCAATCAGCCCCAGCATTTT
CDR3 protein: CAWSSGLGNQPQHF